The sequence of this T cell receptor (beta chain) was determined in a study of Ad26.COV2.S vaccination and SARS-CoV-2 variants. Study background: Ad26.COV2.S shots went into the muscle once or twice, 56 days apart.

The assay was immunoSEQ multiplex PCR, and TCRdb's table has in-frame clones only and misses some. The table shows about 280,000 clones, with around 87% occurring only once. Trimming removed 6 bases at V and 7 bases at J, with 12 bases between. The length of the CDR3 is 12 residues. Treatment noted: some 20 received Ad26.COV2.S at low or high dose, single or two shots; several received placebo; per-sample allocation not given. Day 63 after the first vaccine or placebo injection was the time point for sampling. The specimen comprised peripheral blood, sampled in a trial of Ad26.COV2.S vaccine versus placebo. The sequence was collected from a person aged 18-60 years who received the Ad26.COV2.S COVID-19 vaccine or a placebo. This chain connects TRBV12-3 or TRBV12-4 to TRBJ1-2; perhaps TRBD1 as D (5 bases). Written as DNA, the CDR3 is TGTGCCAGCAGACGGGGTGGGGGTGGCTACACCTTC. Translated, it gives CASRRGGGGYTF.